These T cell receptor beta chains were read from a single sample in a study of beta chain features in type 1 diabetes. Some clones are missing from TCRdb's copy, which holds only in-frame ones; the method was immunoSEQ multiplex PCR. The table lists hundreds of thousands of clones, about an eighth of them singletons. The sequenced sample was naive CD4+ T cells from blood. Receptor source: a woman aged 18-29 years in good health. CDR3s include the opening cysteine and the closing phenylalanine or tryptophan. D genes are given only for firm matches. Rows give clone size only sometimes, using once, few, many, or a class for an expanded clone.

>TRBV7-2|few|-|TRBJ1-6
CASSFNFGQRNSPLHF
TGTGCCAGCAGCTTTAATTTTGGACAGCGGAATTCACCCCTCCACTTT
>TRBV4-2|-|-|TRBJ1-1
CASSRAQGMNTEAFF
TGTGCCAGCAGCCGAGCTCAGGGGATGAACACTGAAGCTTTCTTT
>TRBV5-1|few|-|TRBJ2-1
CASSPGGDNEQFF
TGCGCCAGCAGCCCCGGAGGGGACAATGAGCAGTTCTTC
>TRBV28|few|-|TRBJ1-1
CASSFRVRNTEAFF
TGTGCCAGCAGTTTTCGGGTAAGGAACACTGAAGCTTTCTTT
>TRBV4-3|-|-|TRBJ2-1
CASSQDLGSSTYNEQFF
TGCGCCAGCAGCCAAGATTTAGGCAGTTCAACCTACAATGAGCAGTTCTTC
>TRBV18|few|-|TRBJ2-3
CASSLDSPPADTQYF
TGTGCCAGCTCACTGGACAGTCCTCCCGCAGATACGCAGTATTTT
>TRBV9|-|-|TRBJ2-3
CASSVKGRRADTQYF
TGTGCCAGCAGCGTCAAGGGGAGAAGAGCTGATACGCAGTATTTT
>TRBV15|few|-|TRBJ2-3
CATRDTGRTDTQYF
TGTGCCACCAGAGATACGGGTCGCACAGATACGCAGTATTTT
>TRBV5-1|few|TRBD2|TRBJ2-3
CASSSGLATDTQYF
TGCGCCAGCAGCTCGGGACTAGCGACAGATACGCAGTATTTT
>TRBV6-1|-|TRBD1|TRBJ1-2
CASRPGQGIYGYTF
TGTGCCAGTAGACCGGGACAGGGGATTTATGGCTACACCTTC
>TRBV29-1|few|TRBD2|TRBJ2-5
CSVDRGDQETQYF
TGCAGCGTTGATCGGGGGGACCAAGAGACCCAGTACTTC
>TRBV28|-|-|TRBJ2-2
CASSQGLGHRELFF
TGTGCCAGCAGTCAAGGCCTGGGTCACCGGGAGCTGTTTTTT
>TRBV7-2|-|-|TRBJ1-2
CASSYDQTHSGGYTF
TGTGCCAGCAGTTACGACCAGACCCACTCGGGTGGCTACACCTTC
>TRBV6-1|few|TRBD2|TRBJ2-1
CASSSLAGTNNEQFF
TGTGCCAGCAGTTCTCTAGCGGGAACAAACAATGAGCAGTTCTTC
>TRBV6-5|-|TRBD1|TRBJ1-5
CASSSTGTGNQPQHF
TGTGCCAGCAGTAGCACCGGGACAGGGAATCAGCCCCAGCATTTT
>TRBV29-1|-|TRBD1|TRBJ1-2
CSVTYLTGDYGYTF
TGCAGCGTCACCTACCTGACAGGGGACTATGGCTACACCTTC
>TRBV4-3|-|-|TRBJ1-3
CASSQEWIAGNTIYF
TGCGCCAGCAGCCAAGAGTGGATCGCTGGAAACACCATATATTTT
>TRBV15|-|TRBD1|TRBJ2-6
CATSRDKRTGCSGANVLTF
TGTGCCACCAGCAGAGATAAGAGGACAGGGTGCTCTGGGGCCAACGTCCTGACTTTC
>TRBV28|few|-|TRBJ2-7
CASSPFHEQYF
TGTGCCAGCAGTCCTTTTCACGAGCAGTACTTC
>TRBV6-5|-|TRBD1|TRBJ1-4
CARSPADREEKLFF
TGTGCCAGAAGTCCGGCGGACAGGGAAGAAAAACTGTTTTTT
>TRBV6-5|few|-|TRBJ1-1
CASSQNTKAFF
TGTGCCAGCAGCCAAAATACCAAAGCTTTCTTT
>TRBV9|-|-|TRBJ1-3
CASSPAGGNTIYF
TGTGCCAGCAGCCCCGCCGGGGGAAACACCATATATTTT
>TRBV7-2|-|-|TRBJ1-1
CASSLATGTGNVF
TGTGCCAGCAGCTTAGCGACTGGGACGGGAAATGTCTTT
>TRBV9|few|-|TRBJ1-1
CASSPQIGKNTEAFF
TGTGCCAGCAGCCCCCAGATCGGTAAGAACACTGAAGCTTTCTTT
>TRBV5-4|-|-|TRBJ2-3
CASSLDGRGTDTQYF
TGTGCCAGCAGCTTGGACGGAAGGGGCACAGATACGCAGTATTTT
>TRBV30|few|TRBD2|TRBJ2-5
CAWRVSGREETQYF
TGTGCCTGGCGGGTTAGCGGGAGGGAAGAGACCCAGTACTTC
>TRBV29-1|many|-|TRBJ2-1
CSVGPNEQFF
TGCAGCGTTGGACCCAATGAGCAGTTCTTC
>TRBV5-1|-|-|TRBJ2-1
CASSAGTGSSYNEQFF
TGCGCCAGCAGCGCGGGGACTGGGAGCTCCTACAATGAGCAGTTCTTC
>TRBV28|-|-|TRBJ1-1
CASSSWAGNRKAAFF
TGTGCCAGCAGTTCTTGGGCAGGTAACAGAAAAGCAGCTTTCTTT
>TRBV4-1|-|-|TRBJ2-2
CASRRGRDQTGELFF
TGCGCCAGCAGAAGAGGCAGGGATCAGACCGGGGAGCTGTTTTTT
>TRBV4-1|-|-|TRBJ1-1
CASSQVHRTEAFF
TGCGCCAGCAGCCAAGTACACCGCACTGAAGCTTTCTTT
>TRBV9|-|TRBD1|TRBJ2-3
CASSSSPSFRGPTDTQYF
TGTGCCAGCAGCTCATCACCCTCTTTTAGGGGGCCGACAGATACGCAGTATTTT
>TRBV7-2|-|-|TRBJ2-3
CASSLGALTDTQYF
TGTGCCAGCAGCTTAGGTGCCCTCACAGATACGCAGTATTTT
>TRBV7-9|few|-|TRBJ1-6
CASSPRRQGNSPLHF
TGTGCCAGCAGCCCCCGCCGTCAGGGTAATTCACCCCTCCACTTT
>TRBV27|few|-|TRBJ2-7
CASSLIVHNTYEQYF
TGTGCCAGCAGTTTAATTGTCCATAACACCTACGAGCAGTACTTC
>TRBV9|few|-|TRBJ1-5
CASSATVSNQPQHF
TGTGCCAGCAGCGCGACAGTCTCCAATCAGCCCCAGCATTTT
>TRBV2|few|-|TRBJ2-2
CASSVDRLSTGELFF
TGTGCCAGCAGTGTTGACAGGTTGAGCACCGGGGAGCTGTTTTTT
>TRBV1|-|-|TRBJ1-4
CTPYRQGTTIPNEKLFF
TGCACCCCCTATCGACAGGGGACAACTATACCAAATGAAAAACTGTTTTTT
>TRBV5-6|-|TRBD1|TRBJ1-1
CASRLQGVTTEAFF
TGTGCCAGCAGGCTTCAGGGGGTCACCACTGAAGCTTTCTTT
>TRBV7-2|-|-|TRBJ2-4
CASSLARGAKNIQYF
TGTGCCAGCAGCTTAGCCCGGGGAGCCAAAAACATTCAGTACTTC
>TRBV5-1|-|TRBD1|TRBJ1-4
CASRKPGQGVEKLFF
TGCGCCAGCAGGAAACCGGGACAGGGAGTAGAAAAACTGTTTTTT
>TRBV7-2|-|-|TRBJ2-1
CASSAGAEQFF
TGTGCCAGCAGCGCCGGGGCTGAGCAGTTCTTC
>TRBV9|-|-|TRBJ2-1
CASSVDPERSLPYNEQFF
TGTGCCAGCAGCGTAGATCCCGAGCGGAGTTTACCCTACAATGAGCAGTTCTTC
>TRBV9|-|TRBD2|TRBJ2-7
CASSVGIAGGYEQYF
TGTGCCAGCAGCGTAGGAATAGCGGGAGGCTACGAGCAGTACTTC
>TRBV30|-|TRBD1|TRBJ1-2
CAWSIQGNYGYTF
TGTGCCTGGAGTATACAGGGGAACTATGGCTACACCTTC
>TRBV29-1|-|-|TRBJ1-1
CSVWALNTEAFF
TGCAGCGTTTGGGCCCTGAACACTGAAGCTTTCTTT